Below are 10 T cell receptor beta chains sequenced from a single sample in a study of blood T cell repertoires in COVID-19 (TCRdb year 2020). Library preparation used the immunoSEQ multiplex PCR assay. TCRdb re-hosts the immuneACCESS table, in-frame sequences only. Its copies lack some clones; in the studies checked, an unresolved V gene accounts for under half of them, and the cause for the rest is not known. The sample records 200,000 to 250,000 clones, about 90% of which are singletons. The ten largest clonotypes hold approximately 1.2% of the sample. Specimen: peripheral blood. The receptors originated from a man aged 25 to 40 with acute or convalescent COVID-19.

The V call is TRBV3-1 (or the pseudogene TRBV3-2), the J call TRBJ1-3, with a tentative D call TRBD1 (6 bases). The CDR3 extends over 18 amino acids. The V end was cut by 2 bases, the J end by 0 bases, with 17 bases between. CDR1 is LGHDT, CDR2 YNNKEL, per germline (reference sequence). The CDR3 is CASSQPQGHQRSGNTIYF. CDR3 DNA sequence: TGTGCCAGCAGCCAACCTCAGGGGCATCAACGCTCTGGAAACACCATATATTTT.

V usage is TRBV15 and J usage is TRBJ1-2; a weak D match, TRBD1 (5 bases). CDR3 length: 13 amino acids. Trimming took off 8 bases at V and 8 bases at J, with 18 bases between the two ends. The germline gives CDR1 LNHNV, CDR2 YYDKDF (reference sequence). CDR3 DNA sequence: TGTGCCACCTCCGAGGAAAGGGGCAGAGGCTACACCTTC. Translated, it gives CATSEERGRGYTF.

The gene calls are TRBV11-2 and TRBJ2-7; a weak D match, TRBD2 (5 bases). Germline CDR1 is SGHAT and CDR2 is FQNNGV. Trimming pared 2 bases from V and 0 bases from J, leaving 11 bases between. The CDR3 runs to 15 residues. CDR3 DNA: TGTGCCAGCAGCTTACAACGGGGTAGCTCCTACGAGCAGTACTTC. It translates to CASSLQRGSSYEQYF.

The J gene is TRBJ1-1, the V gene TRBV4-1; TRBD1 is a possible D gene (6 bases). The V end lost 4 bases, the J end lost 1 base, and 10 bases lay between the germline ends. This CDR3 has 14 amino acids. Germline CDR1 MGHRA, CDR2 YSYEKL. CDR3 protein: CASSLGHSNTEAFF. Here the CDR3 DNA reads TGCGCCAGCAGCCTGGGACATTCGAACACTGAAGCTTTCTTT.

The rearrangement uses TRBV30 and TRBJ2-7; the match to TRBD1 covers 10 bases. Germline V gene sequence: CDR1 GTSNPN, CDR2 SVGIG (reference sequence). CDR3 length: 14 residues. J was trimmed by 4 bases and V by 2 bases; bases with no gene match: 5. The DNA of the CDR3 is TGTGCCTGGAGTCGGGGACAGGGGTGGTACGAGCAGTACTTC. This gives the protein CAWSRGQGWYEQYF.

Here the CDR3 reads CASSLTGGRETQYF. The CDR3 coding sequence is TGTGCCAGCAGCTTGACCGGAGGGCGAGAGACCCAGTACTTC. The chain couples TRBV7-9 to TRBJ2-5; D is perhaps TRBD2 (6 bases). This CDR3 has 14 residues. Germline V gene lookup returns CDR1 SEHNR and CDR2 FQNEAQ (reference sequence). V lost 3 bases to trimming and J lost 4 bases, with 12 bases between them.

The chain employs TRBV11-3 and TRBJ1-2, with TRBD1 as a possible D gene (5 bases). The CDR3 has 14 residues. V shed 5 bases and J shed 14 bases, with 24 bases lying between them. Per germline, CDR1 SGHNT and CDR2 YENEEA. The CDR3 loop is CASSGGVGPSVQTF. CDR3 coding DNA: TGTGCCAGCAGCGGGGGGGTCGGACCTTCGGTTCAGACCTTC.

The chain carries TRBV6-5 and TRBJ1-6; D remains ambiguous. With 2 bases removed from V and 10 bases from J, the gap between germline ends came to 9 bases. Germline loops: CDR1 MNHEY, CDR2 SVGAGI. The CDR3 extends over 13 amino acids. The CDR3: CASSYEIRSPLHF. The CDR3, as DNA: TGTGCCAGCAGTTACGAGATTCGGTCACCCCTCCACTTT.

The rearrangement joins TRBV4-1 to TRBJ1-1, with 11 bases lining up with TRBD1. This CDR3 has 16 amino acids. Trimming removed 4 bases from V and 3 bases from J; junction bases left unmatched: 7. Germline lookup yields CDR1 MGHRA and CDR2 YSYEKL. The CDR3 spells CASSRTPGQGDTEAFF. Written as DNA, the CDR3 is TGCGCCAGCAGCCGGACACCGGGACAGGGGGACACTGAAGCTTTCTTT.

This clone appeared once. The DNA for the CDR3 is TGTGCCAGCAGCTTGGGTACAGGGGAATTCTACACCATATATTTT. Its translation: CASSLGTGEFYTIYF. This chain joins TRBV11-2 and TRBJ1-3, with TRBD1 identical over 7 bases. The ends lost 3 bases at V and 8 bases at J; junction bases unmatched: 10. Germline V gene lookup returns CDR1 SGHAT and CDR2 FQNNGV. This CDR3 is built from 15 residues.